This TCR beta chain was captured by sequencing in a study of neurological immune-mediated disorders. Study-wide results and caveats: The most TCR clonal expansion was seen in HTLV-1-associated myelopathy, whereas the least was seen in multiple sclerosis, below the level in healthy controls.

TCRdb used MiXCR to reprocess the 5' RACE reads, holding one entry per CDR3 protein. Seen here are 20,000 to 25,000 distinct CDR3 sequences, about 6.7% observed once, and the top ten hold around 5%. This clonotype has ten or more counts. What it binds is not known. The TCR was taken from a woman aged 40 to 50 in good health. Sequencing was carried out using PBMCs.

CDR3 coding DNA: TGTGCCAGTAGTATAAGAGGAGCAGCGGCCGGGGGCACAGATACGCAGTATTTT. This sequence encodes CASSIRGAAAGGTDTQYF. J is TRBJ2-3 and V is TRBV19, with D tentatively TRBD2 (5 bases). Germline values: CDR1 LNHDA, CDR2 SQIVND (reference sequence). The length of the CDR3 is 18 residues. V lost 2 bases, J lost 1 base, and 19 bases lay in between.